A selection of T cell receptor beta chains follows, all from one sample in a study of blood T cell repertoires in COVID-19. Clones were sequenced by immunoSEQ multiplex PCR, and TCRdb holds only the in-frame ones, with some missing. The sample carries about 230,000 clones, 75% to 85% recorded once. The sequencing input was peripheral blood. These receptors were taken from a man between 40 and 49 years old who had recovered from COVID-19. The CDR3 runs from the conserved cysteine through the conserved F or W. The D gene is left open where the match is weak. The size of a clone is reported for some rows only, either as once, few or many, or as a class for expanded clones.

J gene | clone size | V gene | D gene | CDR3 protein
TRBJ1-1 | NA | TRBV10-2 | NA | CASSDSPGMNTEAFF
TRBJ1-1 | NA | TRBV4-3 | NA | CASSQDTGNTEAFF
TRBJ1-2 | NA | TRBV5-1 | NA | CASSSVVGAYGYTF
TRBJ2-5 | NA | TRBV10-1 | NA | CASSPAGSAETQYF
TRBJ1-4 | NA | TRBV5-1 | NA | CASSRDGGEEKLFF
TRBJ2-5 | few | TRBV7-2 | TRBD2 | CASSKKSGGAETQYF
TRBJ1-5 | few | TRBV5-1 | NA | CASSLNGGAQPQHF
TRBJ1-2 | NA | TRBV10-3 | TRBD1 | CAISEWGQGSGYTF
TRBJ2-1 | NA | TRBV27 | NA | CASSAPGTGTHEQFF
TRBJ2-4 | few | TRBV3-1/TRBV3-2 | NA | CASSQGTALAKNIQYF
TRBJ1-3 | once | TRBV6-5 | TRBD1 | CASSRQGSNTIYF
TRBJ2-1 | NA | TRBV12-3/TRBV12-4 | NA | CASSFLNEQFF
TRBJ2-1 | few | TRBV18 | TRBD2 | CASSPPQRGGRGEQFF
TRBJ2-3 | NA | TRBV4-1 | TRBD2 | CASSQTLLAGGTDTQYF
TRBJ2-2 | NA | TRBV7-2 | TRBD1 | CASTSYPGTGGSGELFF
TRBJ2-1 | NA | TRBV6-2/TRBV6-3 | TRBD2 | CASSYSPPRTSSLRFF
TRBJ2-7 | NA | TRBV10-2 | TRBD2 | CASSTGLAGWGPYEQYF
TRBJ2-2 | NA | TRBV9 | NA | CASSVARSANTGELFF
TRBJ2-7 | NA | TRBV6-6 | TRBD2 | CASSYGGGVEQYF
TRBJ1-1 | NA | TRBV6-2/TRBV6-3 | NA | CASSYSRSEAFF
TRBJ2-1 | NA | TRBV5-1 | NA | CASSWSSEQFF
TRBJ2-7 | NA | TRBV29-1 | TRBD2 | CSAGRTSGSYEQYF
TRBJ2-2 | NA | TRBV9 | NA | CASSVEFGQLFF
TRBJ1-5 | NA | TRBV6-2/TRBV6-3 | NA | CASSSHLQGYLYQPQHF
TRBJ2-3 | NA | TRBV7-9 | NA | CASSLVQTSDTQYF
TRBJ2-3 | NA | TRBV9 | NA | CASSEEGGRTDTQYF
TRBJ2-1 | NA | TRBV11-2 | TRBD2 | CASSLAGGLNEQFF
TRBJ2-2 | once | TRBV9 | NA | CASSVDQGSGELFF
TRBJ2-1 | NA | TRBV19 | TRBD2 | CASSMWGGNEQFF
TRBJ2-7 | NA | TRBV6-2/TRBV6-3 | NA | CASSYSGRDSYEQYF